A selection of T cell receptor beta chains follows, all from one sample in a study of blood T cell repertoires in COVID-19. The data were produced by immunoSEQ multiplex PCR, yet TCRdb's version contains in-frame clones alone and is incomplete. Found here are roughly 410,000 clones, approximately 89% of them singletons; the top ten hold over 2%. Material for sequencing was peripheral blood. The origin of the receptors is a woman aged 60 to 75 with COVID-19, enrolled during active disease. CDR3s include the opening cysteine and the closing phenylalanine or tryptophan. A D gene is named only where the DNA matches it firmly. Clone size is stated in some rows and not others, as once, few, many or a class when expanded.

length	size	V	J	D	CDR3	DNA
16	-	TRBV7-2	TRBJ2-2	TRBD1	CASRHKGQGNTGELFF	TGTGCCAGCAGACACAAAGGACAGGGAAACACCGGGGAGCTGTTTTTT
15	-	TRBV14	TRBJ1-2	-	CASSQRTGRGYGYTF	TGTGCCAGCAGCCAACGGACCGGGAGAGGTTATGGCTACACCTTC
16	once	TRBV5-1	TRBJ1-3	-	CASSLEGAHSGNTIYF	TGCGCCAGCAGCTTGGAAGGGGCCCACTCTGGAAACACCATATATTTT
16	-	TRBV9	TRBJ2-3	TRBD2	CASSPRLAGGADTQYF	TGTGCCAGCAGCCCAAGACTAGCGGGGGGAGCAGATACGCAGTATTTT
16	-	TRBV11-2	TRBJ2-2	TRBD2	CASSPSSGGNTGELFF	TGTGCCAGCAGCCCATCTAGCGGGGGGAACACCGGGGAGCTGTTTTTT
14	-	TRBV9	TRBJ1-5	-	CASSRTDSNQPQHF	TGTGCCAGCAGTCGGACAGATAGCAATCAGCCCCAGCATTTT
16	-	TRBV19	TRBJ1-5	TRBD1	CASRAQGVNSNQPQHF	TGTGCCAGTAGAGCCCAGGGGGTCAATAGCAATCAGCCCCAGCATTTT
17	-	TRBV5-1	TRBJ2-1	TRBD2	CASSVTTLAGGLNEQFF	TGCGCCAGCAGCGTAACGACACTAGCGGGGGGGCTTAATGAGCAGTTCTTC
16	few	TRBV5-8	TRBJ2-1	TRBD2	CASSLRTGTSNNEQFF	TGTGCCAGCAGCTTAAGGACCGGGACTAGCAACAATGAGCAGTTCTTC
14	-	TRBV29-1	TRBJ1-1	TRBD1	CSVVPGQRFSEAFF	TGCAGCGTTGTACCGGGACAGCGGTTCTCTGAAGCTTTCTTT
15	-	TRBV28	TRBJ1-2	TRBD1	CASSPRTGGGYGYTF	TGTGCCAGCAGTCCCAGGACAGGGGGAGGCTATGGCTACACCTTC
16	once	TRBV7-9	TRBJ1-5	TRBD1	CASSRLRDRVDQPQHF	TGTGCCAGCAGCCGTCTTCGGGACAGGGTGGATCAGCCCCAGCATTTT
16	-	TRBV5-1	TRBJ1-3	TRBD1	CASSPGQGDSGNTIYF	TGCGCCAGCAGCCCGGGACAGGGGGACTCTGGAAACACCATATATTTT
13	once	TRBV3-1/TRBV3-2	TRBJ1-2	-	CASSHSDSYGYTF	TGTGCCAGCAGCCATTCAGATTCCTATGGCTACACCTTC
13	-	TRBV6-5	TRBJ2-3	-	CASSSGSLSTQYF	TGTGCCAGCAGCTCCGGTTCGCTCTCTACGCAGTATTTT
15	-	TRBV5-1	TRBJ1-4	TRBD1	CASSLGQGVQEKLFF	TGCGCCAGCAGCTTGGGGCAGGGGGTCCAAGAAAAACTGTTTTTT
15	-	TRBV4-1	TRBJ2-7	-	CASSPFYRSSYEQYF	TGCGCCAGCAGCCCCTTTTACAGGAGCTCCTACGAGCAGTACTTC
12	-	TRBV2	TRBJ1-2	-	CASRGGMGGYTF	TGTGCCAGCAGGGGGGGTATGGGTGGCTACACCTTC
14	-	TRBV28	TRBJ2-7	TRBD1	CASRPDRGVYEQYF	TGTGCCAGCAGACCGGACAGGGGGGTATACGAGCAGTACTTC
16	-	TRBV5-1	TRBJ1-3	-	CASSPTWAGSGNTIYF	TGCGCCAGCAGCCCCACCTGGGCGGGCTCTGGAAACACCATATATTTT
15	-	TRBV9	TRBJ2-7	TRBD2	CASSPRSGGSYEQYF	TGTGCCAGCAGCCCCCGATCGGGAGGATCCTACGAGCAGTACTTC
13	-	TRBV6-4	TRBJ1-6	-	CASRSQGGSPLHF	TGTGCCAGCAGAAGCCAGGGAGGATCACCCCTCCACTTT
15	-	TRBV15	TRBJ1-1	-	CATSVDPRGSTEAFF	TGTGCCACCAGCGTAGACCCCCGGGGGTCGACTGAAGCTTTCTTT
15	-	TRBV28	TRBJ2-2	TRBD1	CASSTGQGPTGELFF	TGTGCCAGCAGCACGGGACAGGGGCCCACCGGGGAGCTGTTTTTT
13	-	TRBV7-9	TRBJ1-1	-	CASSLAGATEAFF	TGTGCCAGCAGCTTAGCAGGGGCCACTGAAGCTTTCTTT
15	-	TRBV7-9	TRBJ1-2	TRBD1	CASSPDRDRNYGYTF	TGTGCCAGCAGCCCAGACCGGGACAGAAACTATGGCTACACCTTC
15	-	TRBV29-1	TRBJ2-3	TRBD2	CSVDGISGGIDTQYF	TGCAGCGTTGATGGAATTAGCGGGGGTATAGATACGCAGTATTTT
15	-	TRBV7-9	TRBJ2-2	TRBD1	CASSFGTGDTGELFF	TGTGCCAGCAGCTTTGGGACAGGGGACACCGGGGAGCTGTTTTTT
15	-	TRBV19	TRBJ1-6	-	CASSDRFQRVSPLHF	TGTGCCAGTAGTGACCGTTTTCAGCGGGTTTCACCCCTCCACTTT
15	-	TRBV5-6	TRBJ2-1	TRBD2	CASSPRGWGGDEQFF	TGTGCCAGCAGCCCTCGCGGCTGGGGGGGGGATGAGCAGTTCTTC
15	-	TRBV7-9	TRBJ2-1	-	CASSLLSSANNEQFF	TGTGCCAGCAGCTTATTATCTAGCGCAAACAATGAGCAGTTCTTC
15	-	TRBV9	TRBJ2-3	TRBD2	CASSDRTSPTDTQYF	TGTGCCAGCAGCGATCGGACTAGCCCCACAGATACGCAGTATTTT
14	-	TRBV6-5	TRBJ1-5	TRBD1	CATSTGDSNQPQHF	TGTGCCACCTCGACAGGGGATAGCAATCAGCCCCAGCATTTT
14	-	TRBV10-3	TRBJ1-3	-	CAISESVFGNTIYF	TGTGCCATCAGTGAATCCGTTTTTGGAAACACCATATATTTT
13	-	TRBV5-6	TRBJ2-7	-	CASSFRGSYEQYF	TGTGCCAGCAGCTTTCGAGGGTCCTACGAGCAGTACTTC
13	-	TRBV11-3	TRBJ2-1	-	CASSPIGGDEQFF	TGTGCCAGCAGCCCGATTGGCGGCGATGAGCAGTTCTTC
15	once	TRBV2	TRBJ2-5	-	CASREVGRGGETQYF	TGTGCCAGCAGGGAGGTTGGACGTGGGGGGGAGACCCAGTACTTC
13	once	TRBV14	TRBJ1-1	TRBD1	CASSPHRGAEAFF	TGTGCCAGCAGCCCCCACAGGGGCGCTGAAGCTTTCTTT
19	-	TRBV5-6	TRBJ2-7	TRBD1	CASSFSLGTGALSLDEQYF	TGTGCCAGCAGCTTCTCACTGGGGACAGGAGCCCTCTCCCTCGACGAGCAGTACTTC
16	-	TRBV3-1/TRBV3-2	TRBJ2-5	TRBD1	CASSQGAGQGWETQYF	TGTGCCAGCAGCCAGGGCGCGGGACAGGGGTGGGAGACCCAGTACTTC
13	-	TRBV5-4	TRBJ1-1	TRBD1	CASSGTGVTEAFF	TGTGCCAGCAGCGGGACAGGGGTTACTGAAGCTTTCTTT
12	-	TRBV4-1	TRBJ1-5	-	CASSQGPTPQHF	TGCGCCAGCAGCCAAGGGCCCACGCCCCAGCATTTT
14	many	TRBV5-8	TRBJ2-2	-	CASSSGTPTGELFF	TGTGCCAGCAGTTCTGGGACTCCAACCGGGGAGCTGTTTTTT
15	-	TRBV11-2	TRBJ2-1	-	CASLPNGGSNNEQFF	TGTGCCAGCCTTCCAAATGGGGGCAGTAACAATGAGCAGTTCTTC
17	-	TRBV28	TRBJ1-6	TRBD1	CASSLLPGQGGNSPLHF	TGTGCCAGCAGTTTATTACCGGGACAGGGTGGGAATTCACCCCTCCACTTT
13	-	TRBV18	TRBJ1-5	-	CASSGGANQPQHF	TGTGCCAGCTCAGGGGGGGCGAATCAGCCCCAGCATTTT
14	-	TRBV2	TRBJ2-2	TRBD2	CASSPWTSLGELFF	TGTGCCAGCAGTCCCTGGACTAGCCTCGGGGAGCTGTTTTTT
14	-	TRBV7-9	TRBJ2-7	-	CASSFEVRVGEQYF	TGTGCCAGCAGCTTCGAAGTTCGGGTCGGCGAGCAGTACTTC
14	many	TRBV5-6	TRBJ2-7	TRBD1	CASSLGTGIYEQYF	TGTGCCAGCAGCTTGGGGACAGGGATCTACGAGCAGTACTTC
11	-	TRBV30	TRBJ1-2	-	CAWSGRGGYTF	TGTGCCTGGAGTGGGAGAGGGGGCTACACCTTC
15	-	TRBV27	TRBJ2-7	TRBD1	CASSSYGTATYEQYF	TGTGCCAGCAGTTCATATGGGACAGCGACCTACGAGCAGTACTTC
15	-	TRBV27	TRBJ1-1	-	CASSWLGGDGTEAFF	TGTGCCAGCAGTTGGCTCGGGGGGGATGGCACTGAAGCTTTCTTT
15	-	TRBV5-1	TRBJ1-2	TRBD1	CASSPGQEVNYGYTF	TGCGCCAGCAGCCCCGGACAGGAGGTTAACTATGGCTACACCTTC
12	-	TRBV3-1/TRBV3-2	TRBJ1-1	TRBD1	CASNTGGVEAFF	TGTGCCAGCAACACAGGGGGGGTTGAAGCTTTCTTT
16	-	TRBV7-2	TRBJ1-1	-	CASSYRVGAMNTEAFF	TGTGCCAGCAGCTATCGGGTAGGTGCTATGAACACTGAAGCTTTCTTT
14	-	TRBV6-1	TRBJ1-4	-	CASSEGPGGEKLFF	TGTGCCAGCAGTGAAGGTCCGGGGGGTGAAAAACTGTTTTTT
17	-	TRBV27	TRBJ2-7	TRBD1	CASSLFSSGQGAYEQYF	TGTGCCAGCAGTTTATTTAGCTCGGGACAGGGGGCATATGAGCAGTACTTC
11	-	TRBV6-6	TRBJ1-6	-	CASSNGQGLHF	TGTGCCAGCAGCAACGGCCAGGGTCTCCACTTT
17	-	TRBV24-1	TRBJ2-2	-	CATSDSVPMAGTGELFF	TGTGCCACCAGTGATTCCGTCCCTATGGCGGGCACCGGGGAGCTGTTTTTT
14	-	TRBV5-6	TRBJ1-2	-	CASSLVGQNYGYTF	TGTGCCAGCAGCTTGGTTGGACAGAACTATGGCTACACCTTC